Shown below are 30 T cell receptor beta chains from a single sample sequenced in a study of T cells in women clearing cervical HPV infection. The data were produced by immunoSEQ multiplex PCR, yet TCRdb's version contains in-frame clones alone and is incomplete. This table holds roughly 30,000 clones. The sample was blood buffy coat. These receptor sequences come from a woman between 18 and 69 years old with a cervical HPV16 infection that either progressed to CIN3+ or cleared (not recorded which).

In the case of this clone: The read ends 3 residues early relative to the CDR3; the germline J gene fills the gap. The chain joins TRBV19 to TRBJ1-6, with D unclear. This CDR3 contains 14 residues. With 3 bases removed from V and 6 bases from J, the gap between germline ends came to 9 bases. Germline lookup yields CDR1 LNHDA and CDR2 SQIVND (reference sequence). CDR3 residues: CASSIAVFNSPLHF. The part of the CDR3 DNA that was read is TGTGCCAGTAGTATTGCAGTTTTTAATTCACCC.

Concerning this clone itself: The read stops 3 residues short of the end of the CDR3; the missing end is completed from the germline J gene. The chain recombines TRBV7-7 with TRBJ2-3; tentatively, D is TRBD2 (6 bases). This CDR3 comprises 14 residues. Germline V gives CDR1 SSHAT, CDR2 FNYEAQ (reference sequence). The part of the CDR3 DNA that was read is TGTGCCAGCAGCCAGATTCAGGGAGGAGAGACG. This sequence encodes CASSQIQGGET. The CDR3 reads in full as CASSQIQGGETQYF.

This chain's CDR3 is CASSLFTGGNTEAFF. The covered CDR3 bases are TGTGCCAGCAGCTTATTTACAGGGGGGAACACTGAA. This chain links TRBV11-1 with TRBJ1-1, with TRBD1 identical over 8 bases. The read terminates 3 residues ahead of where the CDR3 ends, so the germline J gene completes it. The CDR3 is 15 residues long. Looked up from germline, CDR1 is SGHAT and CDR2 is FQDESV (reference sequence). V shed 2 bases and J 1 base; nucleotides not matched to a gene: 3.

About this clone itself: With the read ending 3 residues before the CDR3 end, the germline J gene is used to fill in that end. This chain connects TRBV3-1 (or the pseudogene TRBV3-2) to TRBJ1-2; weak D call: TRBD1 (6 bases). V dropped 0 bases and J dropped 4 bases, with 15 bases sitting between them. This CDR3 is 16 amino acids long. The germline V gene encodes CDR1 LGHDT and CDR2 YNNKEL (reference sequence). Partial CDR3 DNA: TGTGCCAGCAGCCAAGATAACAGGGAGGGGAGCTATGGC. Encoded protein: CASSQDNREGSYG. The full-length CDR3 reads as CASSQDNREGSYGYTF.

With regard to this clone: The CDR3 end is not reached by the read, which stops 3 residues before it; the germline J gene fills it in. The genes are TRBV20-1 and TRBJ2-7; perhaps TRBD1 as D (6 bases). The CDR3 has 15 amino acids. Trimming left V 0 bases short and J 2 bases short, with 14 bases between. CDR1 and CDR2 from the germline V gene are DFQATT and SNEGSKA (reference sequence). The CDR3 bases that were read are TGCAGTGCTAGAGATGATGACGACAGGACCTACGAG. Protein product: CSARDDDDRTYE. The full CDR3 reads CSARDDDDRTYEQYF.

Worth noting for this clone: Coverage ceases 3 residues before the CDR3 finishes, and the germline J gene fills in the end. The chain has TRBV29-1 and TRBJ1-1, with TRBD1 matching 7 bases. Germline CDR1 reads SQVTM; CDR2 reads ANQGSEA. Trimming removed 2 bases from V and 6 bases from J; junction bases left unmatched: 9. The CDR3 totals 14 residues. CDR3 DNA, as far as it was read: TGCAGCGTTGAATTTGGACAGGTCAAGGCTGAA. It is translated as CSVEFGQVKAE. The CDR3 reads in full as CSVEFGQVKAEAFF.

For this clone: With the read ending 3 residues before the CDR3 end, the germline J gene is used to fill in that end. The rearrangement joins TRBV10-3 to TRBJ1-2; 10 bases agree with TRBD1. The CDR3 is 13 residues long. The junction had 8 bases not matched to a gene; V was cut back by 11 bases and J by 5 bases. The germline gives CDR1 ENHRY, CDR2 SYGVKD. CDR3 DNA, as far as it was read: TGTGCCTTGCGGACAGGGGGGGATTATGGC. Its translation: CALRTGGDYG. The entire CDR3 protein reads CALRTGGDYGYTF.

A remark on this clone: The missing CDR3 end, 3 residues past where the read stops, is filled in from the germline J gene. The chain couples TRBV7-7 to TRBJ2-5, with a possible D match to TRBD2 (6 bases). The CDR3 runs 14 residues. Germline-derived CDR1 and CDR2 are SSHAT and FNYEAQ (reference sequence). The germline V and J ends were trimmed by 4 bases and 5 bases, with 14 bases remaining between them. CDR3 sequence: CASSWGTAGETQYF. CDR3 DNA (partial): TGTGCCAGCAGCTGGGGGACGGCGGGGGAGACC.

CDR3 sequence: CASSRLSRGATEAFF. The part of the CDR3 DNA that was read is TGTGCCAGCAGCCGACTAAGCAGGGGGGCCACTGAA. The chain links TRBV7-9 to TRBJ1-1, with 7 positions matching TRBD1. The read gets to within 3 residues of the CDR3 end, and the germline J gene fills in the rest. The V gene end was trimmed by 5 bases and the J gene end by 4 bases; junction bases not matched to a gene: 10. Germline V gene lookup returns CDR1 SEHNR and CDR2 FQNEAQ (reference sequence). This CDR3 is 15 amino acids long.

Notes on this clone: The read falls 3 residues short of the CDR3 end, and the missing part is taken from the germline J gene. The chain has TRBV20-1 and TRBJ1-5, with D unresolved. V lost 0 bases to trimming and J lost 2 bases, with 11 bases between them. The length of the CDR3 is 15 residues. Germline CDR1 DFQATT, CDR2 SNEGSKA (reference sequence). The DNA read from the CDR3 is TGCAGTGCTAGAGACAGCCGGGTTGGCAATCAGCCC. Translating it yields CSARDSRVGNQP. The CDR3 in full is CSARDSRVGNQPQHF.

On this clone itself: The read comes to an end 3 residues before the CDR3 does, leaving the germline J gene to fill in the end. The rearrangement links TRBV30 to TRBJ2-1; D may be TRBD2 (6 bases). Germline lookup yields CDR1 GTSNPN and CDR2 SVGIG (reference sequence). The CDR3 loop spans 14 amino acids. V lost 2 bases and J lost 7, with 15 bases in between. The sequenced part of the CDR3 DNA is TGTGCCTGGAGTAAAAGCGGGTCGTTTAATGAG. It codes for CAWSKSGSFNE. The full CDR3 sequence reads CAWSKSGSFNEQFF.

Details on this clone: Sequencing ends 3 residues short of the CDR3 end; the germline J gene provides the rest. This chain links TRBV5-6 with TRBJ2-3; D uncertain. The V gene lost 1 base and the J gene lost 7 bases, with 7 bases spanning the gap. Germline values: CDR1 SGHDT, CDR2 YYEEEE. The CDR3 contains 12 residues. The CDR3 DNA, read in part, is TGTGCCAGCAGCTTGTTCCTAAATACG. Encoded protein: CASSLFLNT. The CDR3 reads in full as CASSLFLNTQYF. Supplemented by reference TRBV5-6 and TRBJ2-3, the full variable domain reads DAGVTQSPTHLIKTRGQQVTLRCSPKSGHDTVSWYQQALGQGPQFIFQYYEEEERQRGNFPDRFSGHQFPNYSSELNVNALLLGDSALYLCASSLFLNTQYFGPGTRLTVL.

Note on this clone: The read halts 3 residues ahead of the CDR3 end, with the missing end drawn from the germline J gene. The chain uses TRBV7-9 and TRBJ1-1; 8 nucleotides match TRBD1. The CDR3 is 14 residues long. Losses at the gene ends were 5 bases for V and 4 bases for J; bases not matched to a gene: 6. Germline loops: CDR1 SEHNR, CDR2 FQNEAQ (reference sequence). CDR3: CASSAGQGSTEAFF. CDR3 bases read: TGTGCCAGCAGCGCAGGACAGGGTAGCACTGAA.

A word on this clone: Read data end 3 residues before the CDR3 end; the end is taken from the germline J gene. The rearrangement joins TRBV2 to TRBJ2-1; D is possibly TRBD2 (6 bases). Germline loops: CDR1 SNHLY, CDR2 FYNNEI. This CDR3 spans 16 amino acids. Trimming removed 3 bases from V and 4 bases from J, with 16 bases in between. The part of the CDR3 DNA that was read is TGTGCCAGCAGTGAGTGGGCTAGCGAGAGATACAATGAG. Translation gives CASSEWASERYNE. The full CDR3 reads CASSEWASERYNEQFF.

Details on this clone: The CDR3 goes on 3 residues after the read ends, and that part is filled in from the germline J gene. The chain uses TRBV7-6 and TRBJ1-1, with a tentative D call TRBD1 (5 bases). Germline CDR1 SGHVS, CDR2 FNYEAQ. V lost 5 bases to trimming and J lost 0 bases, with 13 bases between them. The CDR3 loop spans 15 amino acids. CDR3 DNA, as far as it was read: TGTGCCAGCAGCCCCCAACAGGCAATGAACACTGAA. Its translation: CASSPQQAMNTE. The entire CDR3 is CASSPQQAMNTEAFF.

Its frequency marks this clone as medium-sized. The read terminates 3 residues ahead of where the CDR3 ends, so the germline J gene completes it. This chain uses TRBV7-6 with TRBJ2-3; D may be TRBD2 (6 bases). Per the germline V gene, CDR1 is SGHVS and CDR2 is FNYEAQ. The CDR3 contains 11 residues. CDR3 bases read: TGTGCCAGCAGCCCGGGGGAGACG. It yields the protein CASSPGET. The complete CDR3 sequence is CASSPGETQYF.

Turning to this clone: Read sequence stops 3 residues before the CDR3 end, and the germline J gene provides the missing end. This chain links TRBV5-6 with TRBJ2-1, with 13 bases lining up with TRBD2. Germline loops: CDR1 SGHDT, CDR2 YYEEEE. With 4 bases clipped from V and 9 bases from J, the junction kept 7 bases outside the gene matches. CDR3 length equals 15 residues. The part of the CDR3 DNA that was read is TGTGCCAGCAGCGGCGGACTAGCGGGAGCTATTGAG. This codes for CASSGGLAGAIE. The full CDR3 protein is CASSGGLAGAIEQFF.

As to this clone: The read halts 3 residues ahead of the CDR3 end, with the missing end drawn from the germline J gene. The genes are TRBV2 and TRBJ2-3; D is ambiguous. CDR1 and CDR2 from the germline V gene are SNHLY and FYNNEI. This CDR3 is built from 13 residues. The part of the CDR3 DNA that was read is TGTGCCAGCATGTCAAGCGTCCAAGAGACG. Its protein is CASMSSVQET. The entire CDR3 reads CASMSSVQETQYF.

Concerning this clone itself: The read ends 3 residues shy of where the CDR3 ends; the end is completed using the germline J gene. The rearrangement joins TRBV20-1 to TRBJ2-3, with 7 positions matching TRBD2. CDR1 DFQATT and CDR2 SNEGSKA come from the germline V gene (reference sequence). The CDR3 has 18 amino acids. CDR3 bases read: TGCAGTGCTAGCAACCCGCGACTAGCCACAATTCTCCAAGAGACG. Translation: CSASNPRLATILQET. The entire CDR3 protein reads CSASNPRLATILQETQYF.

Concerning this clone itself: The sequenced fragment ends 3 residues before the CDR3 boundary, so the rest is inferred from the germline J gene. The rearrangement joins TRBV19 to TRBJ1-2, with TRBD1 as a possible D gene (5 bases). This CDR3 is 16 amino acids long. Per the germline V gene, CDR1 is LNHDA and CDR2 is SQIVND (reference sequence). Incomplete CDR3 DNA: TGTGCCAGTAGTAAGGGACTCGGCGGGACGGTGAGGGAC. It specifies CASSKGLGGTVRD. From start to end, the CDR3 is CASSKGLGGTVRDYTF.

As to this clone: The read is 3 residues too short to cover the CDR3 end, so that end is filled in from the germline J gene. The chain couples TRBV6-2 or TRBV6-3 to TRBJ2-3; tentative D call: TRBD2 (6 bases). The CDR3 is 11 amino acids. The germline V gene encodes CDR1 MNHEY and CDR2 SVGEGT. The CDR3 protein is CASKRRGTQYF. The sequenced CDR3 bases are TGTGCCAGCAAACGCCGGGGGACG.

As for this clone: The read halts 3 residues ahead of the CDR3 end, with the missing end drawn from the germline J gene. This rearrangement joins TRBV13 to TRBJ1-4, with TRBD1 identical over 7 bases. The CDR3 loop spans 16 amino acids. CDR1 and CDR2 from the germline V gene are PRHDT and FYEKMQ (reference sequence). Losses at the gene ends were 5 bases for V and 2 bases for J; bases not matched to a gene: 8. CDR3 residues: CASSLTSGQTNEKLFF. CDR3 DNA (partial): TGTGCCAGCAGCCTTACTTCGGGACAGACTAATGAAAAA.

On this clone itself: The CDR3 extends 3 residues past the end of the read, so its final part is completed from the germline J gene. The chain has TRBV6-2 or TRBV6-3 and TRBJ2-1, with 9 bases matching TRBD1. This CDR3 contains 14 residues. Germline assignment: CDR1 MNHEY and CDR2 SVGEGT. V shed 6 bases, J shed 5 bases, and the junction held 5 bases outside the gene matches. CDR3: CASRRQGGNNEQFF. The part of the CDR3 DNA that was read is TGTGCCAGCAGGCGACAGGGGGGGAACAATGAG.

About this clone itself: The read falls 3 residues short of the CDR3 end, and the missing part is taken from the germline J gene. This rearrangement joins TRBV7-6 to TRBJ1-4, with D hard to call. Germline assignment: CDR1 SGHVS and CDR2 FNYEAQ. The CDR3 loop spans 13 amino acids. V was pared by 5 bases and J by 7 bases, with 11 bases between. Incomplete CDR3 DNA: TGTGCCAGCAGCGTTACGCGGGGTGAAAAA. This codes for CASSVTRGEK. The entire CDR3 reads CASSVTRGEKLFF.

With respect to this clone: The missing CDR3 end, 3 residues past where the read stops, is filled in from the germline J gene. This chain connects TRBV20-1 to TRBJ2-2, with 9 bases aligning to TRBD1. There are 16 residues in the CDR3. V shed 2 bases, J shed 1 base, and the junction held 5 bases outside the gene matches. Germline loops: CDR1 DFQATT, CDR2 SNEGSKA (reference sequence). The chain's CDR3 is CSARPGQGRNTGELFF. Partial CDR3 DNA: TGCAGTGCTAGACCGGGACAGGGCCGGAACACCGGGGAG.

Worth noting for this clone: The read terminates 3 residues ahead of where the CDR3 ends, so the germline J gene completes it. The chain recombines TRBV2 with TRBJ1-6; tentative D call: TRBD1 (5 bases). V was shortened by 5 bases and J by 5 bases, with 10 bases between the two germline ends. CDR1 is SNHLY, CDR2 FYNNEI, per germline. This CDR3 comprises 14 residues. Incomplete CDR3 DNA: TGTGCCAGCAGTATACGGGGGGATAATTCACCC. This translates into CASSIRGDNSP. Given in full, the CDR3 is CASSIRGDNSPLHF.

Turning to this clone: The CDR3 extends 3 residues past the end of the read, so its final part is completed from the germline J gene. The rearrangement links TRBV7-2 to TRBJ1-5; possible D gene TRBD1, 5 bases. The CDR3 runs 15 residues. With 6 bases removed from V and 5 bases from J, the gap between germline ends came to 17 bases. Germline lookup yields CDR1 SGHTA and CDR2 FQGNSA. This chain's CDR3 is CASRPSQGSYQPQHF. The sequenced part of the CDR3 DNA is TGTGCCAGCAGACCATCTCAGGGCTCCTATCAGCCC. The entire variable domain, with the rest obtained from reference TRBV7-2 and TRBJ1-5, is as follows: GAGVSQSPSNKVTEKGKDVELRCDPISGHTALYWYRQSLGQGLEFLIYFQGNSAPDKSGLPSDRFSAERTGGSVSTLTIQRTQQEDSAVYLCASRPSQGSYQPQHFGDGTRLSIL.

A remark on this clone: Coverage ceases 3 residues before the CDR3 finishes, and the germline J gene fills in the end. The rearrangement links TRBV29-1 to TRBJ2-5; possibly TRBD2 for D (6 bases). Germline lookup yields CDR1 SQVTM and CDR2 ANQGSEA. V was pared by 2 bases and J by 4 bases, with 11 bases between. There are 13 residues in the CDR3. CDR3 bases read: TGCAGCGTTGAACGGGGGATTGGAGAGACC. Protein: CSVERGIGET. The complete CDR3 reads CSVERGIGETQYF.

Points on this clone: The read terminates 3 residues before the CDR3 end, so the remaining end is supplied by the germline J gene. The V and J genes are TRBV19 and TRBJ1-4; no clear D gene. Germline values: CDR1 LNHDA, CDR2 SQIVND (reference sequence). CDR3 length equals 14 residues. Trimming cost V 9 bases and J 0 bases, with 11 bases left between them. The CDR3: CASRPVSTNEKLFF. The sequenced CDR3 bases are TGTGCCAGCCGCCCGGTTTCAACTAATGAAAAA.

For this clone: The read ends 3 residues early relative to the CDR3; the germline J gene fills the gap. This rearrangement joins TRBV7-6 to TRBJ1-1; TRBD1 is a possible D gene (6 bases). Trimming stripped 6 bases from V and 4 bases from J, with 15 bases between. Germline CDR1 SGHVS, CDR2 FNYEAQ. The CDR3 spans 14 residues. The covered CDR3 bases are TGTGCCAGCAGTCCCGGACAGCCGCCCACTGAA. Protein product: CASSPGQPPTE. The entire CDR3 is CASSPGQPPTEAFF.